What follows is one TCR beta chain and its context. In the study's own analysis: It was from reference gene primer amplification that nucleated cell counts were estimated. Some clones are missing from TCRdb's copy, which holds only in-frame ones; the method was immunoSEQ multiplex PCR. V and J calls plus clone size are reproduced from that table; the DNA served to infer D and trimming. The table lists about 380,000 clones, roughly 91% of them singletons. These data are taken from a study of blood T cell repertoires in COVID-19. This receptor was taken from a woman between 18 and 30 years old who had recovered from COVID-19. The sequenced sample was PBMCs or T cells enriched from blood (not recorded which).

The chain's CDR3 is CSVDPGQGADYGYTF. Written as DNA, the CDR3 is TGCAGCGTTGATCCGGGACAGGGGGCAGACTATGGCTACACCTTC. The chain uses TRBV29-1 and TRBJ1-2, with TRBD1 matching over 12 bases. The CDR3 runs 15 residues. With 3 bases clipped from V and 3 bases from J, the junction kept 5 bases outside the gene matches. Germline CDR1 is SQVTM and CDR2 is ANQGSEA.